Below are 18 T cell receptor beta chains sequenced from a single sample in a study of cytomegalovirus exposure and HLA in healthy donors. 60 Vbeta and 13 Jbeta primers were used in PCR. Sequencing used immunoSEQ multiplex PCR; TCRdb keeps in-frame clones, though not all of them. The repertoire holds about 110,000 clones, with over 75% as singletons. The sample comprised PBMCs. The receptors shown here come from a male donor in good health and CMV-seronegative.

In the case of this clone: This sample includes further DNA sequences coding for the same CDR3. The genes are TRBV27 and TRBJ2-1; D gene uncertain. This CDR3 has 12 residues. Trimming removed 2 bases at V and 6 bases at J, with 5 bases between. Germline V gene data show CDR1 as MNHEY and CDR2 as SMNVEV (reference sequence). CDR3 coding DNA: TGTGCCAGCAGTTTACGCGGCAATGAGCAGTTCTTC. This encodes CASSLRGNEQFF.

The genes are TRBV23-1 and TRBJ2-5, with 8 positions matching TRBD1. TRBV23-1 is recorded as an ORF, its role being uncertain. The CDR3 has 14 residues. V dropped 2 bases and J dropped 5; count of bases not matched to a gene: 4. In DNA form, the CDR3 reads TGCGCCAGCAGTCAAGGACAGGGTGTGGAGACCCAGTACTTC. This sequence encodes CASSQGQGVETQYF.

The DNA for the CDR3 is TGTGCCAGCAGTTACCCGGGGGGCCATGGCTACACCTTC. This gives the protein CASSYPGGHGYTF. V and J are TRBV6-5 and TRBJ1-2; possible D gene TRBD1, 6 bases. The CDR3 contains 13 residues. V lost 2 bases, J lost 6 bases, and 10 bases lay in between. The germline CDR1 and CDR2 sequences are MNHEY and SVGAGI.

The genes are TRBV6-1 and TRBJ1-2; D is perhaps TRBD1 (6 bases). V lost 2 bases, J lost 7 bases, and 20 bases lay in between. The CDR3 covers 16 residues. The germline V gene has CDR1 MNHNS and CDR2 SASEGT. The CDR3 sequence: CASSENPGQPSRGYTF. The CDR3 DNA reads as TGTGCCAGCAGTGAAAATCCAGGACAGCCTTCTCGTGGCTACACCTTC.

CDR3 sequence (DNA): TGCGCCAGCAGCCTGGACAGGGGTGGAGTGAACACTGAAGCTTTCTTT. It encodes CASSLDRGGVNTEAFF. The chain carries TRBV5-1 and TRBJ1-1; 9 bases align to TRBD1. CDR3 size: 16 residues. From germline, CDR1 is SGHRS and CDR2 YFSETQ. V lost 4 bases, J lost 0 bases, and 7 bases stayed unmatched.

The J gene is TRBJ1-2, the V gene TRBV13; 10 positions match TRBD1. Germline V gives CDR1 PRHDT, CDR2 FYEKMQ (reference sequence). V lost 4 bases, J lost 3 bases, and 11 bases stayed unmatched. The CDR3 extends over 17 amino acids. Written as DNA, the CDR3 is TGTGCCAGCAGCTGGGGGACAGGGGCCAACGGGGACTATGGCTACACCTTC. It codes for CASSWGTGANGDYGYTF.

The V and J genes are TRBV6-6 and TRBJ2-5; tentatively, D is TRBD1 (6 bases). Germline V gene data show CDR1 as MNHNY and CDR2 as SVGAGI (reference sequence). The CDR3 totals 16 residues. The V gene lost 6 bases and the J gene lost 2 bases, with 19 bases spanning the gap. For the CDR3, the DNA is TGTGCCAGCAGCCCCGCGGCCGGGACAATACAAGAGACCCAGTACTTC. It translates to CASSPAAGTIQETQYF.

This chain connects TRBV25-1 to TRBJ2-6; D is unresolved. The CDR3 totals 12 residues. Germline V CDR1 and CDR2: MGHDK, SYGVNS. V was trimmed by 6 bases and J by 4 bases, leaving 4 bases between them. CDR3 nucleotides: TGTGCCAGCAGCCCGGGGGCCAACGTCCTGACTTTC. This gives the protein CASSPGANVLTF. The full variable domain, rest sourced from reference TRBV25-1 and TRBJ2-6, is EADIYQTPRYLVIGTGKKITLECSQTMGHDKMYWYQQDPGMELHLIHYSYGVNSTEKGDLSSESTVSRIRTEHFPLTLESARPSHTSQYLCASSPGANVLTFGAGSRLTVL.

Concerning this clone itself: This sample also contains other DNA sequences that code for the same CDR3. The chain employs TRBV2 and TRBJ1-5; maybe TRBD1 (5 bases). The CDR3 is 14 residues long. Trimming cost V 2 bases and J 7 bases, with 12 bases left between them. The V gene's germline CDR1 is SNHLY and CDR2 FYNNEI. The CDR3 reads CASSERQGGQPQHF. The CDR3, as DNA: TGTGCCAGCAGTGAAAGGCAGGGAGGCCAGCCCCAGCATTTT.

The CDR3 nucleotides are TGTGCCAGCAGTTTAACCAGGCCAAATGAAAAACTGTTTTTT. This codes for CASSLTRPNEKLFF. The chain recombines TRBV27 with TRBJ1-4; D remains unclear. The CDR3 covers 14 residues. Trimming cost V 2 bases and J 5 bases, with 9 bases left between them. Germline values: CDR1 MNHEY, CDR2 SMNVEV (reference sequence).

This clone showed up just once. This chain uses TRBV10-3 with TRBJ2-7; 9 positions match TRBD1. From germline, CDR1 is ENHRY and CDR2 SYGVKD. The CDR3 loop spans 13 amino acids. With V trimmed by 11 bases and J by 2 bases, 7 bases remained unmatched. The CDR3: CAVAGDRAYEQYF. The CDR3 nucleotides are TGTGCCGTCGCGGGGGACAGGGCCTACGAGCAGTACTTC.

The chain is built from TRBV25-1 and TRBJ1-3, with 8 bases lining up with TRBD1. The CDR3 runs to 15 residues. Per germline, CDR1 MGHDK and CDR2 SYGVNS. V lost 4 bases, J lost 0 bases, and 2 bases stayed unmatched. The CDR3, as DNA: TGTGCCAGCAGTGGAGACAGGGGCTCTGGAAACACCATATATTTT. Translation gives CASSGDRGSGNTIYF.

This chain connects TRBV6-6 to TRBJ2-1; TRBD1 matches at 7 bases. This CDR3 spans 16 amino acids. Germline values: CDR1 MNHNY, CDR2 SVGAGI (reference sequence). V was clipped by 0 bases and J by 9 bases; unmatched bases: 11. The CDR3 nucleotides are TGTGCCAGCAGTTACTCACAAAGACAGGGCTTAGGTGAGCAGTTCTTC. It specifies CASSYSQRQGLGEQFF.

The genes are TRBV28 and TRBJ2-1; possible D gene TRBD1, 5 bases. Per the germline V gene, CDR1 is MDHEN and CDR2 is SYDVKM. This CDR3 is 13 amino acids long. Trimming shortened V by 6 bases and J by 4 bases, and 10 bases separated the two germline ends. The CDR3 loop reads CASSPGPYNEQFF. The CDR3 region has the DNA TGTGCCAGCAGCCCAGGGCCATACAATGAGCAGTTCTTC.

This clone was observed a single time. V usage is TRBV7-9 and J usage is TRBJ1-1; possibly TRBD1 for D (6 bases). The CDR3 length is 15 residues. V was clipped by 6 bases and J by 5 bases, with 19 bases between them. Germline CDR1 reads SEHNR; CDR2 reads FQNEAQ (reference sequence). In nucleotides, the CDR3 is TGTGCCAGCAGTATATCCGGGGCAGGGGTTACTGAAGCTTTCTTT. This encodes CASSISGAGVTEAFF.

This CDR3 reads CASQQGSNEKLFF. In DNA, the CDR3 is TGTGCCAGTCAACAGGGCTCTAATGAAAAACTGTTTTTT. The V call is TRBV18, the J call TRBJ1-4; D might be TRBD1 (6 bases). The CDR3 extends over 13 amino acids. Germline V gene data show CDR1 as KGHSH and CDR2 as LQKENI. Trimming took 9 bases from V and 3 from J, leaving 11 bases between them.

This clone was counted a few times. The chain combines TRBV7-2 with TRBJ2-1; 9 positions agree with TRBD1. Germline CDR1 is SGHTA and CDR2 is FQGNSA. The CDR3 totals 15 residues. Trimming at V came to 5 bases and at J to 7 bases, leaving 9 bases not matched to a gene. The CDR3 coding sequence is TGTGCCAGCAGCCACCCACAGGGGGCGGAAAATGAGCAGTTCTTC. Protein sequence: CASSHPQGAENEQFF.

CDR3 region: CASSETGGNEQYF. The CDR3 DNA reads as TGTGCCAGCAGCGAAACCGGGGGGAACGAGCAGTACTTC. The rearrangement links TRBV27 to TRBJ2-7; 7 bases are a match to TRBD2. The CDR3 has 13 amino acids. The germline gives CDR1 MNHEY, CDR2 SMNVEV (reference sequence). V trimming: 6 bases; J trimming: 5 bases; junction bases outside the gene matches: 7.